This T cell receptor beta chain was sequenced in a study of cytomegalovirus exposure and HLA in healthy donors. Study background: HLA-typed donors were the source of roughly 80 million unique TCRs held in an early data release. Broader study findings: Confirmation in vitro established that a few CMV-associated chains were specific for CMV antigens.

PCR was performed using 60 Vbeta and 13 Jbeta primers. Assay: immunoSEQ multiplex PCR; the TCRdb copy retains only in-frame clones and omits some. This table holds about 190,000 clones, 86% found once. Donors in the study were healthy people who gave bone marrow. Of note for this clone: The antigen remains undetermined.

Input material: PBMCs. This clonotype was obtained from a woman aged 25 to 39 in good health and CMV-seronegative.

CDR3 sequence reads: CASSFGLTTDTQYF. In DNA, the CDR3 is TGTGCCAGCAGCTTCGGACTAACCACAGATACGCAGTATTTT. The chain employs TRBV7-2 and TRBJ2-3, with a weak D call TRBD2 (6 bases). The V gene lost 3 bases and the J gene lost 2 bases, with 9 bases spanning the gap. The CDR3 contains 14 residues. From germline, CDR1 is SGHTA and CDR2 FQGNSA.